The next 15 T cell receptor beta chains were all read from a single sample in a study of blood T cell repertoires in COVID-19. Produced via immunoSEQ multiplex PCR; TCRdb's table is partial and in-frame only. The data show roughly 250,000 clones, with approximately 80% seen just once and 2.5% to 3% held by the top ten. The sample comprised peripheral blood. The source is a woman aged 60-75 years with active or convalescent COVID-19.

The CDR3 bases are TGCGCCAGCAGCCCAGGTGGCGCCGGGGAGCTGTTTTTT. This codes for CASSPGGAGELFF. The chain employs TRBV5-1 and TRBJ2-2, with D hard to call. CDR1 is SGHRS and CDR2 is YFSETQ in the germline V gene. The CDR3 spans 13 residues. Deletions cut 4 bases from V and 6 bases from J, with 10 bases between.

This sequence joins TRBV30 and TRBJ2-7; maybe TRBD2 (5 bases). Per the germline V gene, CDR1 is GTSNPN and CDR2 is SVGIG (reference sequence). The ends were cut back, 4 bases at V and 2 bases at J, with 18 bases in the middle. The CDR3 runs 15 residues. In DNA form, the CDR3 reads TGTGCCTGGACCGCCGTCGGGATCCTTCCCTACGAGCAGTACTTC. Its protein is CAWTAVGILPYEQYF.

This chain joins TRBV7-6 and TRBJ2-4, with a tentative D call TRBD2 (5 bases). In germline, CDR1 is SGHVS, CDR2 FNYEAQ. This CDR3 has 16 amino acids. V lost 4 bases and J 1 base, leaving 14 bases between the germline ends. The CDR3 DNA reads as TGTGCCAGCAGCTCCGGACGGGGAAAGGCCAAAAACATTCAGTACTTC. Residues: CASSSGRGKAKNIQYF.

The chain carries TRBV5-1 and TRBJ2-3; TRBD2 agrees at 10 bases. This CDR3 is built from 20 residues. V was pared by 2 bases and J by 0 bases, with 15 bases of the junction left unmatched. Germline CDR1 is SGHRS and CDR2 is YFSETQ. The chain's CDR3 is CASSFTKISSGGASTDTQYF. The CDR3 DNA reads TGCGCCAGCAGCTTCACGAAGATTTCGAGCGGGGGGGCCAGCACAGATACGCAGTATTTT.

The table lists this clone with a count of one. The V call is TRBV11-2, the J call TRBJ2-2; a weak D match, TRBD2 (6 bases). In germline, CDR1 is SGHAT, CDR2 FQNNGV. CDR3 length: 12 residues. The V end was cut by 5 bases, the J end by 8 bases, with 9 bases between. CDR3 in DNA: TGTGCCAGCAGCGTGGGGGGAGGGGAGCTGTTTTTT. This gives the protein CASSVGGGELFF.

J is TRBJ2-2 and V is TRBV5-1; 8 nucleotides match TRBD2. The germline CDR1 and CDR2 sequences are SGHRS and YFSETQ. The CDR3 length is 14 residues. Trimming removed 3 bases from V and 7 bases from J; junction bases left unmatched: 5. The CDR3 DNA is TGCGCCAGCAGCTCCGGGACTAGTGTCGGGGAGCTGTTTTTT. This codes for CASSSGTSVGELFF.

This chain joins TRBV7-3 and TRBJ2-3, with D perhaps TRBD1 (5 bases). The CDR3 runs 15 residues. Germline V gene data show CDR1 as SGHTA and CDR2 as FQGTGA. V shed 2 bases and J shed 3 bases, with 12 bases lying between them. The CDR3 DNA follows: TGTGCCAGCAGCTTATCAGGGTTGGAGACAGATACGCAGTATTTT. Amino acid sequence: CASSLSGLETDTQYF. Using reference TRBV7-3 and TRBJ2-3 for the parts outside the CDR3, the full variable domain is GAGVSQTPSNKVTEKGKYVELRCDPISGHTALYWYRQSLGQGPEFLIYFQGTGAADDSGLPNDRFFAVRPEGSVSTLKIQRTERGDSAVYLCASSLSGLETDTQYFGPGTRLTVL.

This chain links TRBV2 with TRBJ1-5, with D maybe TRBD1 (6 bases). The CDR3 contains 14 residues. Germline-derived CDR1 and CDR2 are SNHLY and FYNNEI. Trimming stripped 7 bases from V and 0 bases from J, with 10 bases between. This CDR3 is CASKQGYSNQPQHF. CDR3 sequence (DNA): TGTGCCAGCAAACAGGGTTATAGCAATCAGCCCCAGCATTTT.

CDR3 residues: CASSYSGVTTNSPLHF. CDR3 in DNA: TGTGCCAGCAGTTACTCGGGTGTCACTACTAATTCACCCCTCCACTTT. The rearrangement links TRBV6-5 to TRBJ1-6, with unresolved D. V was trimmed by 0 bases and J by 6 bases, leaving 12 bases between them. Germline V gene sequence: CDR1 MNHEY, CDR2 SVGAGI. The CDR3 length is 16 residues.

This clone has a single count. DNA of the CDR3: TGCAGTGCTAGTGGACTCAAGCGGGGGGGGCCGGCAGATACGCAGTATTTT. Its translation is CSASGLKRGGPADTQYF. This chain connects TRBV20-1 to TRBJ2-3, with 10 nucleotides matching TRBD2. The CDR3 is 17 residues long. Trimming cost V 3 bases and J 4 bases; bases outside gene matches: 13. The germline gives CDR1 DFQATT, CDR2 SNEGSKA (reference sequence).

The rearrangement uses TRBV27 and TRBJ2-3; unclear D gene. CDR1 and CDR2 (germline): MNHEY, SMNVEV (reference sequence). The CDR3 extends over 17 amino acids. The germline V and J ends were trimmed by 6 bases and 0 bases, with 19 bases remaining between them. CDR3 bases: TGTGCCAGCAGCCTGTCCTGGTTCCTCACTAGCACAGATACGCAGTATTTT. Translated, it gives CASSLSWFLTSTDTQYF.

V and J are TRBV11-2 and TRBJ2-5; 7 bases map to TRBD2. The CDR3 runs to 15 residues. Germline-derived CDR1 and CDR2 are SGHAT and FQNNGV. Trimming cost V 0 bases and J 2 bases; bases outside gene matches: 3. The DNA of the CDR3 is TGTGCCAGCAGCTTAGATCGACTAGCACAAGAGACCCAGTACTTC. Encoded protein: CASSLDRLAQETQYF.

The chain links TRBV7-2 to TRBJ2-7; D might be TRBD1 (5 bases). The CDR3 contains 15 residues. Trimming removed 2 bases at V and 6 bases at J, with 17 bases between. CDR1 is SGHTA, CDR2 FQGNSA, per germline. The CDR3 DNA is TGTGCCAGCAGCTTAAGTAGGGGCCGCTTGGGCGAGCAGTACTTC. The encoded protein is CASSLSRGRLGEQYF.

The chain links TRBV6-5 to TRBJ1-2, with a tentative D call TRBD1 (6 bases). Germline V gives CDR1 MNHEY, CDR2 SVGAGI. The CDR3 is made up of 13 amino acids. Trimming took off 6 bases at V and 8 bases at J, with 16 bases between the two ends. The CDR3: CASSFNRVQGYTF. The CDR3 DNA follows: TGTGCCAGCAGCTTTAACAGGGTCCAGGGCTACACCTTC.

V is TRBV19 and J is TRBJ1-1; 8 nucleotides match TRBD1. This CDR3 is 15 amino acids long. The germline CDR1 and CDR2 sequences are LNHDA and SQIVND (reference sequence). V shed 1 base, J shed 4 bases, and the junction held 5 bases outside the gene matches. The CDR3 is CASSIGQGSSTEAFF. The DNA of the CDR3 is TGTGCCAGTAGTATAGGACAGGGGTCTTCCACTGAAGCTTTCTTT.